Shown below are 9 T cell receptor beta chains from a single sample sequenced in a study of early T cells in non-severe SARS-CoV-2 infection. TCRdb processed the 5' RACE reads anew with MiXCR; each CDR3 protein has one entry. The sample has more than 80,000 distinct CDR3 sequences; 13% to 15% are singletons. The sample consisted of whole blood. Receptors were obtained from an adult who was a healthcare worker with PCR-confirmed SARS-CoV-2 infection or an uninfected control (not recorded which).

This clonotype was found a few times. This chain connects TRBV6-5 to TRBJ2-3, with D uncertain. The germline CDR1 and CDR2 sequences are MNHEY and SVGAGI. The CDR3 loop spans 14 amino acids. V dropped 7 bases and J dropped 4 bases, with 15 bases sitting between them. The CDR3 here is CASNRRRKPDTQYF. The CDR3 region has the DNA TGTGCCAGCAATCGACGACGGAAGCCAGATACGCAGTATTTT.

V usage is TRBV11-1 and J usage is TRBJ1-1; the match to TRBD1 covers 7 bases. The CDR3 has 15 amino acids. Germline CDR1 and CDR2: SGHAT and FQDESV (reference sequence). Trimming removed 4 bases from V and 2 bases from J; junction bases left unmatched: 7. CDR3 in DNA: TGTGCCAGCAGCTACGACCGGGACAGAAACACTGAAGCTTTCTTT. Its protein is CASSYDRDRNTEAFF.

The genes are TRBV11-2 and TRBJ2-7, with a tentative D call TRBD2 (7 bases). Trimming left V 5 bases short and J 2 bases short, with 19 bases between. The CDR3 extends over 16 amino acids. The germline gives CDR1 SGHAT, CDR2 FQNNGV. CDR3 nucleotide sequence: TGTGCCAGCAGCCCAAGGGGGGGGGCGAGGACCTACGAGCAGTACTTC. This codes for CASSPRGGARTYEQYF.

This clonotype has only a few counts. This chain links TRBV2 with TRBJ1-6; a possible D gene is TRBD1 (6 bases). The CDR3 totals 14 residues. V was shortened by 2 bases and J by 5 bases, with 7 bases between the two germline ends. CDR1 is SNHLY, CDR2 FYNNEI, per germline. CDR3 sequence: CASSETGNNSPLHF. CDR3 coding DNA: TGTGCCAGCAGTGAAACAGGGAATAATTCACCCCTCCACTTT. Full variable domain (missing parts from reference TRBV2 and TRBJ1-6): EPEVTQTPSHQVTQMGQEVILRCVPISNHLYFYWYRQILGQKVEFLVSFYNNEISEKSEIFDDQFSVERPDGSNFTLKIRSTKLEDSAMYFCASSETGNNSPLHFGNGTRLTVT.

A few counts support this clonotype. The V call is TRBV10-3, the J call TRBJ2-3, with D perhaps TRBD2 (5 bases). Trimming left V 3 bases short and J 1 base short, with 11 bases between. Germline assignment: CDR1 ENHRY and CDR2 SYGVKD. The CDR3 has 15 amino acids. The CDR3 protein is CAISDPGWGTDTQYF. The DNA of the CDR3 is TGTGCCATCAGTGATCCGGGATGGGGCACAGATACGCAGTATTTT.

This clonotype turned up a few times. The chain employs TRBV20-1 and TRBJ2-3; D not resolved. The CDR3 totals 12 residues. Germline V lookup: CDR1 DFQATT, CDR2 SNEGSKA (reference sequence). The V and J ends lost 0 bases and 4 bases respectively, with 5 bases between them. CDR3: CSARDSPDTQYF. CDR3 nucleotide sequence: TGCAGTGCTAGAGATTCCCCAGATACGCAGTATTTT.

This chain uses TRBV11-2 with TRBJ2-2, with no clear D. V dropped 4 bases and J dropped 2 bases, with 11 bases sitting between them. CDR3 length: 15 amino acids. Germline-derived CDR1 and CDR2 are SGHAT and FQNNGV. The CDR3: CASSSPTTNTGELFF. CDR3 in DNA: TGTGCCAGCAGCTCCCCTACGACTAACACCGGGGAGCTGTTTTTT.

This clonotype was seen a few times. The chain links TRBV27 to TRBJ2-2; D perhaps matches TRBD1 (5 bases). The CDR3 is made up of 15 amino acids. CDR1 and CDR2 (germline): MNHEY, SMNVEV (reference sequence). The germline V and J ends were trimmed by 6 bases and 3 bases, with 14 bases remaining between them. The CDR3: CASRPPAGYTGELFF. The CDR3 DNA sequence: TGTGCCAGCAGACCTCCGGCAGGGTACACCGGGGAGCTGTTTTTT.

This clonotype turned up a few times. This sequence joins TRBV20-1 and TRBJ2-2; 9 bases fit TRBD2. This CDR3 has 15 residues. The V gene end was trimmed by 6 bases and the J gene end by 5 bases; junction bases not matched to a gene: 10. From germline, CDR1 is DFQATT and CDR2 SNEGSKA (reference sequence). The CDR3 sequence: CSALGGLAETGELFF. The DNA for the CDR3 is TGCAGTGCACTAGGGGGACTAGCCGAAACCGGGGAGCTGTTTTTT.